Shown below are 12 T cell receptor beta chains from a single sample sequenced in a study of CD8+ T cells in alopecia areata. Documented treatment: oral pan-JAK inhibitor, 5-10 mg twice daily. Extracted RNA was reverse transcribed, and the resulting cDNA served as sequencing template. Here immunoSEQ multiplex PCR was the method, and the copy in TCRdb shows in-frame clones only, minus some. The repertoire includes tens of thousands of clones, around 70% of them detected once, and roughly 17% sits in the top ten. Sequences were derived from CD8+ T cells sorted from blood, sampled at week 44, from a patient treated with tofacitinib. These receptors were taken from a human donor with alopecia areata.

The sample holds a few counts of this clone. This chain joins TRBV11-2 and TRBJ2-7; no clear D gene. CDR1 SGHAT and CDR2 FQNNGV come from the germline V gene. The CDR3 length is 11 residues. V was shortened by 5 bases and J by 5 bases, with 7 bases between the two germline ends. DNA of the CDR3: TGTGCCAGCAGCCAGCCTCACGAGCAGTACTTC. Translated: CASSQPHEQYF.

The CDR3 protein is CAWSGALEYYEQYF. The CDR3 nucleotides are TGTGCCTGGAGTGGAGCCCTAGAGTACTACGAGCAGTACTTC. The chain recombines TRBV30 with TRBJ2-7, with no clear D. V was clipped by 1 base and J by 3 bases, with 13 bases between them. CDR3 length: 14 amino acids. From germline, CDR1 is GTSNPN and CDR2 SVGIG (reference sequence).

This chain joins TRBV7-3 and TRBJ1-1; 9 bases line up with TRBD1. The trim removed 5 bases at V and 4 bases at J, leaving 5 bases unmatched. In germline, CDR1 is SGHTA, CDR2 FQGTGA. CDR3 length: 14 amino acids. The DNA of the CDR3 is TGTGCCAGCAGCATCGACAGGGGGAGCACTGAAGCTTTCTTT. Translating gives CASSIDRGSTEAFF.

The chain is built from TRBV7-9 and TRBJ2-1; a weak D match, TRBD2 (6 bases). The germline V and J ends were trimmed by 1 base and 4 bases, with 14 bases remaining between them. The CDR3 has 16 residues. CDR1 SEHNR and CDR2 FQNEAQ come from the germline V gene (reference sequence). The CDR3 sequence is CASSLVAGNIYNEQFF. In nucleotides, the CDR3 is TGTGCCAGCAGCTTAGTTGCGGGGAATATTTACAATGAGCAGTTCTTC.

The gene calls are TRBV5-8 and TRBJ1-1; the D is unclear. The V end was cut by 0 bases, the J end by 0 bases, with 9 bases between. Per the germline V gene, CDR1 is SGHTS and CDR2 is YDEGEE. This CDR3 spans 15 amino acids. This CDR3 is CASSLEPNMNTEAFF. The CDR3 DNA sequence: TGTGCCAGCAGCTTGGAACCGAACATGAACACTGAAGCTTTCTTT.

This chain connects TRBV14 to TRBJ2-5; TRBD1 agrees at 8 bases. CDR1 is SGHDN and CDR2 is FVKESK in the germline V gene. V was pared by 1 base and J by 0 bases, with 1 base of the junction left unmatched. This CDR3 region has 15 residues. The CDR3 DNA reads as TGTGCCAGCAGCCAAGGGACAGGGCACCAAGAGACCCAGTACTTC. Its protein is CASSQGTGHQETQYF.

This clone was observed a few times. The CDR3 is CASSPGLRYGYTF. The CDR3, as DNA: TGTGCCAGCAGCCCCGGACTTCGATATGGCTACACCTTC. V and J are TRBV14 and TRBJ1-2; D uncertain. Germline assignment: CDR1 SGHDN and CDR2 FVKESK. The CDR3 runs 13 residues. Trimming took off 4 bases at V and 5 bases at J, with 11 bases between the two ends.

This clone came up a few times. This rearrangement joins TRBV10-3 to TRBJ2-7; perhaps TRBD2 as D (6 bases). From germline, CDR1 is ENHRY and CDR2 SYGVKD. The CDR3 consists of 14 residues. V was pared by 4 bases and J by 0 bases, with 10 bases between. CDR3 loop: CAISGDGSSYEQYF. CDR3 sequence (DNA): TGTGCCATCAGTGGAGACGGGAGCTCCTACGAGCAGTACTTC.

The CDR3 is CASSLGGNYYNEQFF. The CDR3 region has the DNA TGTGCCAGCAGCTTGGGGGGGAACTACTACAATGAGCAGTTCTTC. V is TRBV5-5 and J is TRBJ2-1; either TRBD1 or TRBD2 may supply D (5 bases each). In germline, CDR1 is SGHKS, CDR2 YYEKEE (reference sequence). With 0 bases removed from V and 3 bases from J, the gap between germline ends came to 10 bases. This CDR3 comprises 15 residues.

This chain connects TRBV29-1 to TRBJ1-2; 9 nucleotides line up with TRBD1. Losses at the gene ends were 5 bases for V and 4 bases for J; bases not matched to a gene: 11. Germline V gene data show CDR1 as SQVTM and CDR2 as ANQGSEA. The CDR3 length is 15 residues. CDR3 DNA sequence: TGCAGCGTTTACGAACCGGGACAGGGCGGCTATGGCTACACCTTC. Translating gives CSVYEPGQGGYGYTF. Full variable domain (rest looked up from reference TRBV29-1 and TRBJ1-2): SAVISQKPSRDICQRGTSLTIQCQVDSQVTMMFWYRQQPGQSLTLIATANQGSEATYESGFVIDKFPISRPNLTFSTLTVSNMSPEDSSIYLCSVYEPGQGGYGYTFGSGTRLTVV.

The chain has TRBV5-6 and TRBJ2-1, with 10 nucleotides matching TRBD2. The length of the CDR3 is 14 residues. With 5 bases clipped from V and 7 bases from J, the junction kept 6 bases outside the gene matches. The V gene's germline CDR1 is SGHDT and CDR2 YYEEEE. The CDR3 coding sequence is TGTGCCAGCAGTAGCGGGGGGAGGAGGAATGAGCAGTTCTTC. Protein product: CASSSGGRRNEQFF. The full variable domain, its missing parts supplied by reference TRBV5-6 and TRBJ2-1, is DAGVTQSPTHLIKTRGQQVTLRCSPKSGHDTVSWYQQALGQGPQFIFQYYEEEERQRGNFPDRFSGHQFPNYSSELNVNALLLGDSALYLCASSSGGRRNEQFFGPGTRLTVL.

The chain joins TRBV6-5 to TRBJ2-3, with 10 bases fitting TRBD2. Germline V gene sequence: CDR1 MNHEY, CDR2 SVGAGI. The V gene end was trimmed by 6 bases and the J gene end by 1 base; junction bases not matched to a gene: 4. CDR3 length: 15 residues. The CDR3 protein is CASSPSGGGTDTQYF. CDR3 bases: TGTGCCAGCAGCCCTAGCGGGGGCGGCACAGATACGCAGTATTTT.